This entry describes one T cell receptor beta chain. The sample belongs to a study of identical twins. The CDR3 is 16 amino acids. V was clipped by 2 bases and J by 3 bases; unmatched bases: 7. The germline V gene encodes CDR1 DFQATT and CDR2 SNEGSKA (reference sequence). All donors comprised healthy Caucasians. TCRdb redid the calling of the 5' RACE reads with MiXCR, one entry per CDR3 protein. This table holds 700,000 or so distinct CDR3 sequences, 8.6% found once. These sequences were also reported in another study, on yellow fever vaccine responses in identical twins.

This sequence originates from a woman aged 18-30 years in good health. The rearrangement links TRBV20-1 to TRBJ2-2, with 9 bases aligning to TRBD2. The sequencing input was PBMCs. For the CDR3, the DNA is TGCAGTGCTAGACGATCTGGGACTAGCTACACCGGGGAGCTGTTTTTT. As protein: CSARRSGTSYTGELFF.